A single sample is the source of the 23 T cell receptor beta chains below, sequenced in a study of cytomegalovirus exposure and HLA in healthy donors. Primers for the PCR totalled 60 Vbeta and 13 Jbeta. TCRdb's table, derived via immunoSEQ multiplex PCR, lists solely in-frame clones and lacks some. The sample has 250,000 to 350,000 clones; about 80% are singletons. The sequenced sample consisted of PBMCs. These receptors came from a girl aged 2-10 years in good health and CMV-seronegative.

V and J are TRBV7-9 and TRBJ2-7; D uncertain. CDR1 and CDR2 from the germline V gene are SEHNR and FQNEAQ (reference sequence). The V and J ends lost 1 base and 6 bases respectively, with 10 bases between them. This CDR3 region has 13 residues. As DNA, the CDR3 is TGTGCCAGCAGCTTAGACCTCTGGGCCGAGCAGTACTTC. Its protein product is CASSLDLWAEQYF. The variable domain in full, completed from reference TRBV7-9 and TRBJ2-7, reads DTGVSQNPRHKITKRGQNVTFRCDPISEHNRLYWYRQTLGQGPEFLTYFQNEAQLEKSRLLSDRFSAERPKGSFSTLEIQRTEQGDSAMYLCASSLDLWAEQYFGPGTRLTVT.

The chain couples TRBV2 to TRBJ2-7, with 7 bases fitting TRBD2. Per the germline V gene, CDR1 is SNHLY and CDR2 is FYNNEI. The V and J ends lost 8 bases and 3 bases, in that order; junction bases with no gene match: 4. The CDR3 covers 12 residues. The CDR3 DNA reads TGTGCCAGCGGGACTACAAGCTACGAGCAGTACTTC. This codes for CASGTTSYEQYF.

The rearrangement joins TRBV15 to TRBJ1-2, with TRBD1 matching over 11 bases. Unmatched junction bases numbered 12, after V lost 1 base and J lost 8 bases. The CDR3 extends over 17 amino acids. CDR1 and CDR2 from the germline V gene are LNHNV and YYDKDF (reference sequence). The CDR3 DNA reads as TGTGCCACCAGCAGAGGCGGGACAGGGGGACGAGGAGAGGGCTACACCTTC. Amino acids: CATSRGGTGGRGEGYTF.

The chain recombines TRBV30 with TRBJ2-4, with 7 nucleotides matching TRBD1. V trimming: 1 base; J trimming: 7 bases; junction bases outside the gene matches: 4. Per germline, CDR1 GTSNPN and CDR2 SVGIG (reference sequence). The CDR3 is made up of 13 amino acids. CDR3 coding DNA: TGTGCCTGGAGTGAGGGCAGGGGGAACATTCAGTACTTC. The encoded protein is CAWSEGRGNIQYF. The whole variable domain, remainder taken from reference TRBV30 and TRBJ2-4, is SQTIHQWPATLVQPVGSPLSLECTVEGTSNPNLYWYRQAAGRGLQLLFYSVGIGQISSEVPQNLSASRPQDRQFILSSKKLLLSDSGFYLCAWSEGRGNIQYFGAGTRLSVL.

V usage is TRBV27 and J usage is TRBJ2-1; 12 bases align to TRBD2. This CDR3 contains 14 residues. V lost 5 bases and J lost 9; bases outside the gene matches: 5. CDR1 MNHEY and CDR2 SMNVEV come from the germline V gene (reference sequence). CDR3 protein: CASSMTSGRFEQFF. The CDR3 nucleotides read TGTGCCAGCAGTATGACTAGCGGGAGATTTGAGCAGTTCTTC.

This chain joins TRBV4-1 and TRBJ2-7; 7 nucleotides line up with TRBD1. With 5 bases clipped from V and 0 bases from J, the junction kept 10 bases outside the gene matches. The CDR3 has 16 residues. Germline V gene sequence: CDR1 MGHRA, CDR2 YSYEKL. CDR3 coding DNA: TGCGCCAGCAGCGAAAGCGCAGGGGGTATCTCCTACGAGCAGTACTTC. Residues: CASSESAGGISYEQYF.

The V call is TRBV5-1, the J call TRBJ1-1; D is undetermined. Trimming took 0 bases from V and 0 from J, leaving 6 bases between them. The CDR3 totals 14 residues. Germline values: CDR1 SGHRS, CDR2 YFSETQ. CDR3 sequence: CASSLGHMNTEAFF. In DNA, the CDR3 is TGCGCCAGCAGCTTGGGGCACATGAACACTGAAGCTTTCTTT.

The chain links TRBV18 to TRBJ1-2, with 9 positions matching TRBD1. The CDR3 has 14 amino acids. After removal of 6 bases from V and 4 bases from J, the junction contained 6 bases not matched to a gene. The V gene's germline CDR1 is KGHSH and CDR2 LQKENI. CDR3 region: CASSPGQGGYGYTF. The CDR3 DNA reads as TGTGCCAGCTCGCCGGGACAGGGAGGCTATGGCTACACCTTC.

The genes are TRBV10-1 and TRBJ2-2, with TRBD1 matching over 8 bases. Germline V gives CDR1 WNHNN, CDR2 SYGVQD (reference sequence). The CDR3 length is 15 residues. The J segment lost 6 bases and the V segment lost 2 bases, leaving 5 bases of the junction unmatched. DNA of the CDR3: TGCGCCAGCAGTGAGAGTGACAGGGGAGCCGGGGAGCTGTTTTTT. Amino acids: CASSESDRGAGELFF.

The V and J genes are TRBV2 and TRBJ2-1; 9 bases align to TRBD2. Trimming at V came to 7 bases and at J to 5 bases, leaving 9 bases not matched to a gene. The germline V gene has CDR1 SNHLY and CDR2 FYNNEI. The CDR3 contains 15 residues. Here the CDR3 reads CASKRASGTDNEQFF. Written as DNA, the CDR3 is TGTGCCAGCAAGAGGGCTAGCGGGACGGACAATGAGCAGTTCTTC.

A single count supports this clone. This chain uses TRBV4-1 with TRBJ2-7, with TRBD2 matching 11 bases. CDR3 length: 18 residues. V shed 1 base and J 1 base; nucleotides not matched to a gene: 9. CDR1 is MGHRA and CDR2 is YSYEKL in the germline V gene. The CDR3 loop reads CASSQVASGRPSSYEQYF. The CDR3 nucleotides read TGCGCCAGCAGCCAAGTTGCTAGCGGGAGGCCCTCTTCCTACGAGCAGTACTTC.

The chain has TRBV18 and TRBJ2-5, with TRBD2 identical over 7 bases. The length of the CDR3 is 16 residues. V was pared by 2 bases and J by 3 bases, with 9 bases of the junction left unmatched. Per germline, CDR1 KGHSH and CDR2 LQKENI. The CDR3 protein is CASSPSALAAEETQYF. The CDR3 region has the DNA TGTGCCAGCTCACCATCGGCCCTAGCGGCTGAAGAGACCCAGTACTTC.

The V gene is TRBV29-1, the J gene TRBJ2-2; a possible D gene is TRBD1 (5 bases). Trimming left V 4 bases short and J 0 bases short, with 6 bases between. Looked up from germline, CDR1 is SQVTM and CDR2 is ANQGSEA. This CDR3 contains 13 residues. For the CDR3, the DNA is TGCAGCGTTGGACAGACGAACACCGGGGAGCTGTTTTTT. This translates into CSVGQTNTGELFF.

The chain links TRBV6-6 to TRBJ1-4, with D possibly matching TRBD1 (6 bases). In germline, CDR1 is MNHNY, CDR2 SVGAGI (reference sequence). V shed 2 bases and J shed 5 bases, with 9 bases lying between them. The CDR3 extends over 14 amino acids. In DNA form, the CDR3 reads TGTGCCAGCAGTTACGGGGGCGAAAATGAAAAACTGTTTTTT. Its protein is CASSYGGENEKLFF.

This chain joins TRBV9 and TRBJ2-7; TRBD2 is a possible D gene (6 bases). Germline V gene lookup returns CDR1 SGDLS and CDR2 YYNGEE. Trimming stripped 0 bases from V and 3 bases from J, with 13 bases between. CDR3 size: 15 residues. The CDR3 is CASSVGAAEGYEQYF. CDR3 nucleotides: TGTGCCAGCAGCGTAGGGGCAGCGGAGGGCTACGAGCAGTACTTC.

The chain links TRBV29-1 to TRBJ1-1, with TRBD1 matching over 7 bases. This CDR3 is built from 13 residues. From germline, CDR1 is SQVTM and CDR2 ANQGSEA. Trimming removed 4 bases from V and 11 bases from J; junction bases left unmatched: 13. The CDR3 coding sequence is TGCAGCGTTGTACCAAGTCTCGACAGGGCTGCTTTCTTT. Amino acids: CSVVPSLDRAAFF.

V and J are TRBV6-6 and TRBJ2-7; TRBD1 aligns across 7 bases. The CDR3 runs 13 residues. With V trimmed by 6 bases and J by 5 bases, 7 bases remained unmatched. Germline V gives CDR1 MNHNY, CDR2 SVGAGI (reference sequence). The CDR3, as DNA: TGTGCCAGCAGAGACAGGGCGGTCCACGAGCAGTACTTC. Its translation is CASRDRAVHEQYF.

V and J are TRBV7-3 and TRBJ2-1; 9 nucleotides match TRBD1. V gave up 4 bases and J gave up 7 bases; unmatched junction bases: 8. This CDR3 comprises 15 residues. Germline lookup yields CDR1 SGHTA and CDR2 FQGTGA. In DNA form, the CDR3 reads TGTGCCAGCAGCTACAGGGGGACAGGGCGAAATGAGCAGTTCTTC. Translation gives CASSYRGTGRNEQFF. Based on the CDR3 plus reference TRBV7-3 and TRBJ2-1, the full variable domain is GAGVSQTPSNKVTEKGKYVELRCDPISGHTALYWYRQSLGQGPEFLIYFQGTGAADDSGLPNDRFFAVRPEGSVSTLKIQRTERGDSAVYLCASSYRGTGRNEQFFGPGTRLTVL.

The chain uses TRBV2 and TRBJ1-5, with TRBD1 identical over 8 bases. The germline gives CDR1 SNHLY, CDR2 FYNNEI. The length of the CDR3 is 14 residues. V was clipped by 6 bases and J by 2 bases; unmatched bases: 3. The CDR3 nucleotides read TGTGCCAGCAGGGGACAGGTTGGCAATCAGCCCCAGCATTTT. This sequence encodes CASRGQVGNQPQHF.

This clone has only one observation. V and J are TRBV7-9 and TRBJ1-1, with D maybe TRBD1 (6 bases). The CDR3 runs 11 residues. Trimming took off 11 bases at V and 6 bases at J, with 13 bases between the two ends. Germline-derived CDR1 and CDR2 are SEHNR and FQNEAQ (reference sequence). The CDR3 here is CAEGVVSEAFF. The CDR3 DNA reads TGTGCCGAGGGGGTTGTATCTGAAGCTTTCTTT.

The rearrangement links TRBV7-6 to TRBJ2-2, with 10 bases that match TRBD1. CDR1 SGHVS and CDR2 FNYEAQ come from the germline V gene. The length of the CDR3 is 16 residues. V was pared by 4 bases and J by 4 bases, with 6 bases of the junction left unmatched. Here the CDR3 reads CASSSRQGAVTGELFF. The CDR3 DNA sequence: TGTGCCAGCAGCTCGAGACAGGGGGCCGTCACCGGGGAGCTGTTTTTT.

This chain connects TRBV29-1 to TRBJ2-3; TRBD2 aligns across 14 bases. Trimming at V came to 6 bases and at J to 5 bases, leaving 4 bases not matched to a gene. Germline V gives CDR1 SQVTM, CDR2 ANQGSEA. CDR3 length: 14 amino acids. CDR3 in DNA: TGCAGCGTGTACGGACTAGCGGGAGGAGATACGCAGTATTTT. Protein sequence: CSVYGLAGGDTQYF.

The V and J genes are TRBV4-2 and TRBJ1-5; 8 nucleotides line up with TRBD1. After removal of 1 base from V and 6 bases from J, the junction contained 8 bases not matched to a gene. Germline V CDR1 and CDR2: LGHNA, YNFKEQ. This CDR3 comprises 16 residues. The CDR3 DNA reads TGTGCCAGCAGCCAAGGGGCGGACAGGGCGGCTCAGCCCCAGCATTTT. Translating it yields CASSQGADRAAQPQHF.